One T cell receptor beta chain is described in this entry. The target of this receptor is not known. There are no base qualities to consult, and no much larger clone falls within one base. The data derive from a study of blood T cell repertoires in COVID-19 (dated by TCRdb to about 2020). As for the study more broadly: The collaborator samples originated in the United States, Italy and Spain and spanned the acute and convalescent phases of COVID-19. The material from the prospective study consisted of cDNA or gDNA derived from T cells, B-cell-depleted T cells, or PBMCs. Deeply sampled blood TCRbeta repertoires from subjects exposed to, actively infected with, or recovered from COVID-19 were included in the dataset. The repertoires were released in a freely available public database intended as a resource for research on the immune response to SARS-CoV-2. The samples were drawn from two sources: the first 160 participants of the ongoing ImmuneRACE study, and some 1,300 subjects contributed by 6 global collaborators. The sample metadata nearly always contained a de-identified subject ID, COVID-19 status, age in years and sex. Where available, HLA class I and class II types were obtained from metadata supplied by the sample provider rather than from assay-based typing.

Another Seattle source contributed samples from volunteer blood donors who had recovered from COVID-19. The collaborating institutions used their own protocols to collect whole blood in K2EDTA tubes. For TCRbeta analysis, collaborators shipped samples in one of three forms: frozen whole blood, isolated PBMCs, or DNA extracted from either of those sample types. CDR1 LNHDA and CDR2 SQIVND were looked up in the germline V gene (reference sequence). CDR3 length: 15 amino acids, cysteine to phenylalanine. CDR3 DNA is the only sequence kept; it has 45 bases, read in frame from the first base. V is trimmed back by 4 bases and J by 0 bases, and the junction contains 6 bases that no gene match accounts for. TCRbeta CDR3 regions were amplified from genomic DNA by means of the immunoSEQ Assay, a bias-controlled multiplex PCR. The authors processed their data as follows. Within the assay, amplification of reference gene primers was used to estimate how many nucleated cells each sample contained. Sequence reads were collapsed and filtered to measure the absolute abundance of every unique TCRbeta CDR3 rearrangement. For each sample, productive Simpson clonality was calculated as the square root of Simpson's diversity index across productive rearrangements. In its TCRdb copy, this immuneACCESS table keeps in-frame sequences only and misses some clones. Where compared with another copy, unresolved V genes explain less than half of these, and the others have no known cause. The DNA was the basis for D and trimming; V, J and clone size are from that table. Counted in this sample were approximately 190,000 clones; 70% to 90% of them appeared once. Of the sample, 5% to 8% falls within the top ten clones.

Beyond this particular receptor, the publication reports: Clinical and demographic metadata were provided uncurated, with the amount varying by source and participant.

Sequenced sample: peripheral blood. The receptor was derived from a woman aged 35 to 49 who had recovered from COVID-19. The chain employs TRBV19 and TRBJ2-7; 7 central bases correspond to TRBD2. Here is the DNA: TGTGCCAGTAGTAGGCTAGCGGCGAGCTCCTACGAGCAGTACTTC. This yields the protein CASSRLAASSYEQYF.